Only one count was recorded for the clone carrying this T cell receptor (beta chain). Its target is unknown. Naive CD8 isolation took CD45RO-negative cells positively selected for CCR7 and excluded terminally differentiated effector memory CD45RA+ cells. All participating donors were Caucasian adults from Nashville, Tennessee. This CDR3 is 17 amino acids long. CDR1 and CDR2 (germline): SGHNT, YYREEE (reference sequence). V was pared by 0 bases and J by 2 bases, with 18 bases between. This sample is drawn from a study of shared clonotypes between healthy human individuals. Sequencing used immunoSEQ multiplex PCR; TCRdb keeps in-frame clones, though not all of them. The profile covers about 2.1 million clones, with about 93% appearing a single time and around 1.8% taken by the ten largest. Overall study results and limits: An anticipated effect of sequencing depth on clonotype sharing among donors was recognized.

V and J are TRBV5-4 and TRBJ2-7, with D possibly being TRBD1 (5 bases). Input material: naive CD8+ T cells from PBMCs. The sequence was obtained from a man between 18 and 29 years old in good health. Some clones in this sample may be carry-over from other donors' samples. This CDR3 reads CASSLVGLGTGPYEQYF. CDR3 sequence (DNA): TGTGCCAGCAGCTTGGTAGGCTTGGGAACAGGTCCCTACGAGCAGTACTTC.